The 23 T cell receptor beta chains given below trace back to one sample, sequenced in a study of CD8+ T cells in alopecia areata. Reverse transcription of extracted RNA yielded cDNA, which provided the sequencing template. Sequencing was performed with immunoSEQ multiplex PCR; in TCRdb, only in-frame clones are kept and a portion is missing. The sample lists 150,000 to 200,000 clones, around 64% occurring once. The sequenced sample was CD8+ T cells sorted from blood, obtained at week 0. The receptors were gathered from a human donor with alopecia areata.

The rearrangement links TRBV5-1 to TRBJ2-7, with 9 bases that match TRBD1. Per germline, CDR1 SGHRS and CDR2 YFSETQ. The CDR3 contains 15 residues. Trimming at V came to 3 bases and at J to 1 base, leaving 5 bases not matched to a gene. CDR3 coding DNA: TGCGCCAGCAGCTACCGGACAGGGGAGTCCTACGAGCAGTACTTC. Its protein is CASSYRTGESYEQYF. The full variable domain, rest sourced from reference TRBV5-1 and TRBJ2-7, is KAGVTQTPRYLIKTRGQQVTLSCSPISGHRSVSWYQQTPGQGLQFLFEYFSETQRNKGNFPGRFSGRQFSNSRSEMNVSTLELGDSALYLCASSYRTGESYEQYFGPGTRLTVT.

The chain joins TRBV6-6 to TRBJ1-4; D uncertain. The germline V gene encodes CDR1 MNHNY and CDR2 SVGAGI (reference sequence). Trimming removed 1 base from V and 10 bases from J, with 4 bases in between. The CDR3 contains 11 residues. CDR3: CASSYYGKLFF. CDR3 coding DNA: TGTGCCAGCAGTTACTACGGAAAACTGTTTTTT.

The CDR3 DNA reads as TGTGCCTGGAGTGTTGAAATTACCGGGGAGCTGTTTTTT. Amino acid sequence: CAWSVEITGELFF. The genes are TRBV30 and TRBJ2-2; D call uncertain. The germline V gene encodes CDR1 GTSNPN and CDR2 SVGIG (reference sequence). Trimming removed 0 bases from V and 5 bases from J, with 7 bases in between. CDR3 length: 13 residues.

The chain has TRBV7-9 and TRBJ1-6; D might be TRBD1 (6 bases). Between the trimmed V and J ends, which lost 5 bases and 9 bases, there was a span of 17 bases. CDR1 and CDR2 from the germline V gene are SEHNR and FQNEAQ (reference sequence). This CDR3 is 15 amino acids long. The CDR3: CASSTRGQPGSPLHF. CDR3 nucleotide sequence: TGTGCCAGCAGCACAAGAGGACAGCCCGGTTCACCCCTCCACTTT.

This chain links TRBV2 with TRBJ1-5; D unclear. V dropped 0 bases and J dropped 0 bases, with 9 bases sitting between them. The CDR3 sequence is 16 residues long. Germline CDR1 and CDR2: SNHLY and FYNNEI. For the CDR3, the DNA is TGTGCCAGCAGTGAAGCGCACAGCTATAGCAATCAGCCCCAGCATTTT. This gives the protein CASSEAHSYSNQPQHF.

The chain recombines TRBV29-1 with TRBJ1-2; D not resolved. Trimming stripped 6 bases from V and 7 bases from J, with 3 bases between. This CDR3 region has 8 residues. Germline V gene sequence: CDR1 SQVTM, CDR2 ANQGSEA. CDR3 in amino acids: CSVAGYTF. The CDR3 coding sequence is TGCAGCGTCGCTGGCTACACCTTC.

The rearrangement joins TRBV9 to TRBJ1-2; D not certain. The CDR3 loop spans 15 amino acids. The V end lost 0 bases, the J end lost 6 bases, and 15 bases lay between the germline ends. Germline V gives CDR1 SGDLS, CDR2 YYNGEE. The CDR3 DNA sequence: TGTGCCAGCAGCGTAGAGGTCGGGCATCGGGATGGCTACACCTTC. It yields the protein CASSVEVGHRDGYTF.

This chain joins TRBV15 and TRBJ1-1; no definite D call. This CDR3 comprises 14 residues. Trimming removed 0 bases at V and 5 bases at J, with 10 bases between. Germline lookup yields CDR1 LNHNV and CDR2 YYDKDF (reference sequence). CDR3 bases: TGTGCCACCAGCAGAGACCGGGTGAGAACTGAAGCTTTCTTT. Translated, it gives CATSRDRVRTEAFF.

This rearrangement joins TRBV30 to TRBJ2-7; a possible D gene is TRBD2 (5 bases). V lost 7 bases, J lost 3 bases, and 16 bases lay in between. Germline V gene sequence: CDR1 GTSNPN, CDR2 SVGIG (reference sequence). The CDR3 is made up of 13 amino acids. CDR3 sequence reads: CASEGEGYYEQYF. DNA for the CDR3: TGTGCCTCAGAAGGTGAGGGCTACTACGAGCAGTACTTC.

This clone was seen just once. The CDR3 DNA reads as TGTGCCAGCAGAACCGTACAGGGTACCTTTGGCTACACCTTC. This encodes CASRTVQGTFGYTF. The rearrangement joins TRBV6-1 to TRBJ1-2; possibly TRBD1 for D (6 bases). Trimming removed 6 bases at V and 7 bases at J, with 18 bases between. The CDR3 contains 14 residues. Germline V gene lookup returns CDR1 MNHNS and CDR2 SASEGT.

The chain couples TRBV5-1 to TRBJ1-2; TRBD1 matches at 7 bases. The germline V gene encodes CDR1 SGHRS and CDR2 YFSETQ. V dropped 0 bases and J dropped 6; count of bases not matched to a gene: 5. The CDR3 contains 14 residues. The CDR3 nucleotides are TGCGCCAGCAGCTTGGGACAGGGAAGAGATGGCTACACCTTC. This codes for CASSLGQGRDGYTF.

CDR3 loop: CASSGQVAYGYTF. DNA for the CDR3: TGTGCCAGCTCGGGACAGGTTGCCTATGGCTACACCTTC. The rearrangement uses TRBV9 and TRBJ1-2, with 8 nucleotides matching TRBD1. V lost 7 bases to trimming and J lost 4 bases; unmatched junction nucleotides: 6. The CDR3 totals 13 residues. CDR1 and CDR2 from the germline V gene are SGDLS and YYNGEE. The complete variable domain, with remaining parts taken from reference TRBV9 and TRBJ1-2, reads DSGVTQTPKHLITATGQRVTLRCSPRSGDLSVYWYQQSLDQGLQFLIQYYNGEERAKGNILERFSAQQFPDLHSELNLSSLELGDSALYFCASSGQVAYGYTFGSGTRLTVV.

The J gene is TRBJ2-7, the V gene TRBV6-5, with unresolved D. V shed 6 bases and J shed 3 bases, with 6 bases lying between them. This CDR3 is built from 11 residues. CDR1 is MNHEY, CDR2 SVGAGI, per germline. CDR3 sequence reads: CASSLNYEQYF. Here the CDR3 DNA reads TGTGCCAGCAGCTTAAACTACGAGCAGTACTTC.

This chain uses TRBV5-1 with TRBJ1-1; 7 bases match TRBD1. This CDR3 has 14 amino acids. Unmatched junction bases numbered 4, after V lost 4 bases and J lost 1 base. In germline, CDR1 is SGHRS, CDR2 YFSETQ. CDR3 residues: CASSQTGSNTEAFF. In DNA form, the CDR3 reads TGCGCCAGCAGCCAGACAGGGTCGAACACTGAAGCTTTCTTT.

This chain joins TRBV10-3 and TRBJ1-5, with a tentative D call TRBD1 (6 bases). The V and J ends lost 4 bases and 4 bases respectively, with 8 bases between them. CDR3 length: 13 residues. Germline CDR1 is ENHRY and CDR2 is SYGVKD. The CDR3: CAISVRGNQPQHF. CDR3 in DNA: TGTGCCATCAGTGTCAGGGGTAATCAGCCCCAGCATTTT.

The J gene is TRBJ2-1, the V gene TRBV2, with D perhaps TRBD2 (5 bases). The length of the CDR3 is 16 residues. Trimming pared 4 bases from V and 5 bases from J, leaving 18 bases between. CDR1 is SNHLY and CDR2 is FYNNEI in the germline V gene. The DNA for the CDR3 is TGTGCCAGCAGTGTGAGGTCGCTAGCCCAAGACAATGAGCAGTTCTTC. The encoded protein is CASSVRSLAQDNEQFF.

The chain links TRBV30 to TRBJ2-3; 10 bases are shared with TRBD1. Losses at the gene ends were 2 bases for V and 3 bases for J; bases not matched to a gene: 2. There are 14 residues in the CDR3. Germline CDR1 is GTSNPN and CDR2 is SVGIG (reference sequence). CDR3 region: CAWSTGQGTDTQYF. The CDR3 nucleotides are TGTGCCTGGAGTACGGGACAGGGGACAGATACGCAGTATTTT.

This chain links TRBV29-1 with TRBJ1-2; D possibly corresponds to TRBD1 (5 bases). The V and J ends lost 4 bases and 3 bases respectively, with 12 bases between them. CDR1 SQVTM and CDR2 ANQGSEA come from the germline V gene. This CDR3 is built from 13 residues. In DNA, the CDR3 is TGCAGCGTTGCGTCCGGGGCGGACTATGGCTACACCTTC. Residues: CSVASGADYGYTF.

The rearrangement uses TRBV9 and TRBJ2-1; D is uncertain. Trimming cost V 6 bases and J 7 bases, with 5 bases left between them. The CDR3 totals 10 residues. CDR1 and CDR2 (germline): SGDLS, YYNGEE. CDR3: CASKGNEQFF. CDR3 nucleotides: TGTGCCAGCAAGGGAAATGAGCAGTTCTTC.

This clone was detected a few times. The chain joins TRBV29-1 to TRBJ2-7, with D perhaps TRBD1 (6 bases). The CDR3 runs 10 residues. Germline loops: CDR1 SQVTM, CDR2 ANQGSEA. Trimming shortened V by 7 bases and J by 5 bases, and 9 bases separated the two germline ends. CDR3 in DNA: TGCAGCGCCTGGGACAACGAGCAGTACTTC. Its protein is CSAWDNEQYF.

The V gene is TRBV6-1, the J gene TRBJ2-5; D unresolved. This CDR3 has 15 amino acids. V lost 3 bases to trimming and J lost 4 bases, with 15 bases between them. CDR1 MNHNS and CDR2 SASEGT come from the germline V gene. The CDR3 DNA reads as TGTGCCAGCAGTGATTATGAAGGTGCCGGAGAGACCCAGTACTTC. Its protein is CASSDYEGAGETQYF.

The CDR3 nucleotides read TGTGCCAGCAGCTTATTTGTTGGCAGCTCCTACAATGAGCAGTTCTTC. It specifies CASSLFVGSSYNEQFF. The genes are TRBV7-3 and TRBJ2-1; D gene unclear. The CDR3 covers 16 residues. V dropped 2 bases and J dropped 0 bases, with 11 bases sitting between them. The germline gives CDR1 SGHTA, CDR2 FQGTGA.

The V call is TRBV6-6, the J call TRBJ1-1, with D unclear. The CDR3 length is 11 residues. Germline V gene lookup returns CDR1 MNHNY and CDR2 SVGAGI (reference sequence). Trimming left V 8 bases short and J 5 bases short, with 9 bases between. The CDR3 protein is CASLTMTEAFF. The CDR3 nucleotides are TGTGCCAGCCTGACAATGACTGAAGCTTTCTTT.